This TCR beta chain is from a study of T cells after somatic rescue of genetic block. Trimming removed 7 bases at V and 4 bases at J, with 19 bases between. CDR1 is MNHNY, CDR2 SVGAGI, per germline (reference sequence). There are 15 residues in the CDR3. Sequencing used immunoSEQ multiplex PCR; TCRdb keeps in-frame clones, though not all of them. The data show more than 10,000 clones, around 70% seen once. The source is a boy aged 5 to 17. This rearrangement joins TRBV6-6 to TRBJ1-1; possible D gene TRBD1, 5 bases. Sequenced input: peripheral blood mononuclear cells (PBMCs). CDR3 sequence reads: CASTPGRGRGTEAFF. Here the CDR3 DNA reads TGTGCCAGCACCCCGGGACGGGGCCGGGGCACTGAAGCTTTCTTT.